This T cell receptor beta chain is drawn from a study of cytomegalovirus exposure and HLA in healthy donors. The PCR ran on 60 Vbeta and 13 Jbeta primers. Measured with immunoSEQ multiplex PCR; TCRdb has only the in-frame clones, and not every one. Found here are 200,000 to 250,000 clones, approximately 79% of them singletons; the top ten hold around 1.7%. V lost 7 bases to trimming and J lost 6 bases; unmatched junction nucleotides: 8. The CDR3 extends over 15 amino acids. Per germline, CDR1 ENHRY and CDR2 SYGVKD. On this clone: The antigen is not known.

Unrecorded immune exposures were likely, despite nominal health at sampling. Study-wide results and caveats: In a later analysis, TCR beta V- and J-gene trimming was associated with a missense DCLRE1C variant. Immune exposure information comprised only CMV serostatus. Most likely, a cluster of highly shared sequence variants arose as a sequencing artifact.

Sequenced: PBMCs. This chain uses TRBV10-3 with TRBJ2-1; TRBD2 matches at 11 bases. This sequence was found in a man in his forties or fifties in good health and CMV-seronegative. DNA for the CDR3: TGTGCCATCACCCCTAGCGGGAGGACTATCAATGAGCAGTTCTTC. Translated: CAITPSGRTINEQFF.